This T cell receptor (beta chain) was sequenced during a study of Graves' ophthalmopathy and Graves' hyperthyroidism (dated by TCRdb to 2017 to 2018). About the full investigation: Peripheral blood was collected at initial diagnosis, prior to any treatment. TCR beta repertoire signatures were used to distinguish Graves' ophthalmopathy from Graves' hyperthyroidism and to predict progression to ophthalmopathy. In total, 135 blood samples were TCR-sequenced: 43 ophthalmopathy, under 80 hyperthyroidism and some 17 hyperthyroidism-to-ophthalmopathy patients. To explore V-J signatures distinguishing ophthalmopathy from hyperthyroidism, a discovery set of around 100 patients (43 ophthalmopathy, over 55 stable hyperthyroidism) was enrolled. An independent validation cohort was composed of roughly 19 hyperthyroidism patients and around 16 patients who later progressed from hyperthyroidism to ophthalmopathy. In roughly six hyperthyroidism patients, the T-cell repertoires found in thyroid tissue were compared with those found in blood. Following sample collection, hyperthyroidism patients were given methimazole at a starting dose of 30 mg daily, and ophthalmopathy patients were given high-dose intravenous methylprednisolone. General findings and caveats noted by the study authors: Most expanded thyroid clonotypes with frequency above 0.001 were also detected in blood, suggesting blood repertoires may reflect the thyroid immune response. In validation, the model predicted ophthalmopathy progression with about 71% sensitivity and less than 80% specificity; about a dozen predicted patients were CT-confirmed with GO in a median of around 6 months. Sample size was not statistically predetermined, and group allocation was not concealed from the investigators. In cross-validation, the 13-signature model distinguished ophthalmopathy from stable hyperthyroidism with more than 85% sensitivity and 81% to 82% specificity, while in the test set the corresponding values were around 79% and 71%.

Stable hyperthyroidism was defined as no progression to ophthalmopathy within 18 months of follow-up. Hyperthyroidism patients were newly diagnosed, with disease duration under 2 months, and aged 18 to 65 years. Anyone with other autoimmune diseases, uncontrolled infections, pregnancy or lactation was excluded from the study. Diagnosis was based on clinical symptoms, serum thyroxine, TRAb, thyroid ultrasound and orbital computed tomography. Ficoll-Paque density gradient centrifugation was used to isolate PBMCs from around 9.1 ml of fresh peripheral blood. Total RNA was extracted with Trizol reagent and quality-checked on an Agilent 2100 Bioanalyzer. CDR1 and CDR2, looked up from the germline V gene (reference sequence), are LNHDA and SQIVND. Inclusive of the bounding cysteine and phenylalanine, the CDR3 is 12 residues long. Left in the record is the CDR3 DNA by itself, 36 bases read in frame from the first base. Deletion took 3 bases off V and 11 bases off J, with a span of 11 bases between the germline ends.

In this sample, this clonotype turned up many times. There is no known antigen for this receptor. No clone much larger than this one lies a single base away; base qualities are absent. For repertoire sequencing, the TCR beta CDR3 regions were amplified from RNA transcripts. A first-round RT-PCR used HTBI primers with the Qiagen OneStep RT-PCR kit, followed by a second-round multiplex PCR, size selection and purification. The libraries underwent paired-end sequencing with 100 bp reads on an Illumina HiSeq2000. Per the original workflow: SOAPnuke was used to process the reads, removing any read that contained adapters or uncalled bases, had a mean Phred below 15, or lacked an exact match to the constant primer or identifier. COPE v1.2.5 was used to merge high-quality paired reads. Each unique nucleotide sequence was treated as a clonotype, and MiTCR v1.1 was used to align the clonotypes to the IMGT TRB V, D and J references. The analysis was limited to V-J combinations with a frequency above 0.0001, which together covered 99.2% of repertoires. For each V-J combination, a TCR clonal expansion and chaos score was defined as the ratio of F50 clonal expansion to chaos observed in the TCRdist matrix. Welch's t-statistics and random forest were used to reduce features to about a dozen V-J combinations, which were fed into a naive Bayes classifier. Thyroid-blood repertoire similarity was quantified with the Morisita-Horn index. TCRdb redid the processing of the public reads, applying fastp at Q25 and MiXCR, and retained in-frame beta chains. Records with the same CDR3 protein are collapsed into one entry carrying the most frequent genes and DNA. The V and J calls were not made by the authors but by TCRdb's processing. The sample data list roughly 400,000 distinct CDR3 sequences, and about a sixth of these were observed just once. The ten largest clones add up to 2.4% of the sample.

The chain joins TRBV19 to TRBJ1-5; no D segment can be confidently identified. The receptor was isolated from an adult woman with stable Graves' hyperthyroidism. The specimen was peripheral blood. The DNA sequence is as follows: TGTGCCAGTAGTATCCCCTGGCAGGCCCAGCATTTT. The translation is CASSIPWQAQHF.